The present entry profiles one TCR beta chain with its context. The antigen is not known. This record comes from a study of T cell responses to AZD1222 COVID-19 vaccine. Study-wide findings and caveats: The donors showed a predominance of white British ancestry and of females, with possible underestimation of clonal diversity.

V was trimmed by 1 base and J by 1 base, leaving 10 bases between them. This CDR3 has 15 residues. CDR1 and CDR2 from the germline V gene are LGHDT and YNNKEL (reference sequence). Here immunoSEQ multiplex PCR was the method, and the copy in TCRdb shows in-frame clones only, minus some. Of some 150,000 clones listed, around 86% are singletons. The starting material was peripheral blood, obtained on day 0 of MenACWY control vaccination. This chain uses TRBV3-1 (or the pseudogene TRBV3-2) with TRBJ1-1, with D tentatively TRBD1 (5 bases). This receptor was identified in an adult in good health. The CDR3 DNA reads TGTGCCAGCAGCCAAGCGGGACTGACGAACACTGAAGCTTTCTTT. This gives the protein CASSQAGLTNTEAFF.